What follows are 5 T cell receptor beta chains derived from one specimen sequenced in a study of blood T cell repertoires in COVID-19. Method: immunoSEQ multiplex PCR; TCRdb's copy keeps in-frame clones and lacks some. The data hold approximately 300,000 clones, with roughly 86% observed a single time. Specimen: peripheral blood. The receptors come from a woman aged 25 to 39 with COVID-19, enrolled during active disease.

The V and J genes are TRBV7-8 and TRBJ1-2, with 8 bases lining up with TRBD1. Germline V gene data show CDR1 as SGHVS and CDR2 as FQNEAQ. The CDR3 totals 14 residues. J was trimmed by 8 bases and V by 5 bases; bases with no gene match: 10. CDR3 protein: CASSPGGRGQGYTF. In DNA, the CDR3 is TGTGCCAGCAGCCCAGGGGGCAGGGGGCAGGGCTACACCTTC. Full variable domain (rest looked up from reference TRBV7-8 and TRBJ1-2): GAGVSQSPRYKVAKRGQDVALRCDPISGHVSLFWYQQALGQGPEFLTYFQNEAQLDKSGLPSDRFFAERPEGSVSTLKIQRTQQEDSAVYLCASSPGGRGQGYTFGSGTRLTVV.

This clone was recorded only once. This rearrangement joins TRBV5-4 to TRBJ2-1; tentative D call: TRBD1 (5 bases). The CDR3 contains 16 residues. V was shortened by 4 bases and J by 3 bases, with 17 bases between the two germline ends. Per germline, CDR1 SGHNT and CDR2 YYREEE (reference sequence). The CDR3 DNA is TGTGCCAGCAGCCCCATCGTGGCCGGACACTACAATGAGCAGTTCTTC. Translating it yields CASSPIVAGHYNEQFF.

This CDR3 reads CSVSEGALQPQHF. DNA of the CDR3: TGCAGCGTCTCGGAAGGGGCCCTTCAGCCCCAGCATTTT. The chain has TRBV29-1 and TRBJ1-5; D may be TRBD1 (5 bases). The CDR3 totals 13 residues. Trimming took 6 bases from V and 6 from J, leaving 15 bases between them. The V gene's germline CDR1 is SQVTM and CDR2 ANQGSEA.

V usage is TRBV6-5 and J usage is TRBJ2-1, with D uncertain. Trimming removed 2 bases from V and 4 bases from J, with 9 bases in between. Germline V lookup: CDR1 MNHEY, CDR2 SVGAGI. This CDR3 is 14 amino acids long. The CDR3 DNA sequence: TGTGCCAGCAGTTACGGTATCAGATACAATGAGCAGTTCTTC. As protein: CASSYGIRYNEQFF.

This clone was seen a single time. The CDR3 sequence is CASSPTGGFTEAFF. CDR3 bases: TGTGCCAGCAGTCCAACAGGGGGCTTCACTGAAGCTTTCTTT. The chain is built from TRBV28 and TRBJ1-1, with 9 nucleotides matching TRBD1. CDR1 and CDR2 from the germline V gene are MDHEN and SYDVKM. Trimming at V came to 5 bases and at J to 4 bases, leaving 5 bases not matched to a gene. This CDR3 region has 14 residues.